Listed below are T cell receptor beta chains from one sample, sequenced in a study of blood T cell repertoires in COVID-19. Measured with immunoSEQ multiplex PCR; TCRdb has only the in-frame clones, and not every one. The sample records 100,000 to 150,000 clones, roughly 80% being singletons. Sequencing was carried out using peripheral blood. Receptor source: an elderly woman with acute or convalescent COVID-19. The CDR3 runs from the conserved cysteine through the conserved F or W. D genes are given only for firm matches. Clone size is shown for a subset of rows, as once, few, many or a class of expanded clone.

CDR3: CASSRGDRGTYEQYF
DNA: TGTGCCAGCAGCCGGGGGGACAGGGGAACCTACGAGCAGTACTTC
size: -
V: TRBV5-8
D: TRBD1
J: TRBJ2-7

CDR3: CASSIDPGQGARVNTEAFF
DNA: TGTGCCAGTAGTATAGATCCGGGACAGGGGGCCCGGGTGAACACTGAAGCTTTCTTT
size: once
V: TRBV19
D: TRBD1
J: TRBJ1-1

CDR3: CTSSQAISGNQPQHF
DNA: TGCACCAGCAGCCAGGCCATCAGCGGCAATCAGCCCCAGCATTTT
size: -
V: TRBV1
D: -
J: TRBJ1-5

CDR3: CASTKTRQETQYF
DNA: TGTGCCAGCACCAAGACACGTCAAGAGACCCAGTACTTC
size: -
V: TRBV5-8
D: -
J: TRBJ2-5

CDR3: CASSLDRSGAGYEQYF
DNA: TGTGCCAGCAGCTTAGATCGTAGCGGGGCTGGGTACGAGCAGTACTTC
size: -
V: TRBV11-2
D: TRBD2
J: TRBJ2-7

CDR3: CASSFFGTGGETQYF
DNA: TGTGCCAGCAGTTTCTTTGGGACAGGGGGAGAGACCCAGTACTTC
size: -
V: TRBV27
D: TRBD1
J: TRBJ2-5

CDR3: CASSSHYRGRGSDQPQHF
DNA: TGCGCCAGCAGCTCCCATTACCGGGGGCGGGGGAGTGATCAGCCCCAGCATTTT
size: -
V: TRBV5-1
D: -
J: TRBJ1-5

CDR3: CASSVHPYGTGRGAFF
DNA: TGTGCCAGCAGTGTCCACCCCTACGGGACAGGGCGTGGAGCTTTCTTT
size: -
V: TRBV6-4
D: TRBD1
J: TRBJ1-1

CDR3: CASSQELLAGVGTGELFF
DNA: TGTGCCAGCAGCCAAGAGTTACTAGCGGGAGTTGGCACCGGGGAGCTGTTTTTT
size: -
V: TRBV3-1/TRBV3-2
D: TRBD2
J: TRBJ2-2

CDR3: CASRDEGGQYF
DNA: TGTGCCAGCAGGGACGAGGGTGGGCAGTACTTC
size: -
V: TRBV2
D: -
J: TRBJ2-7

CDR3: CASSQRGLPYNEQFF
DNA: TGCGCCAGCAGCCAACGGGGATTGCCCTACAATGAGCAGTTCTTC
size: -
V: TRBV4-3
D: -
J: TRBJ2-1

CDR3: CAWNRGGPDTQYF
DNA: TGTGCCTGGAATCGGGGAGGGCCAGATACGCAGTATTTT
size: -
V: TRBV30
D: TRBD2
J: TRBJ2-3

CDR3: CASSQSQTGYEQYF
DNA: TGTGCCAGCAGCCAGAGCCAGACAGGGTACGAGCAGTACTTC
size: -
V: TRBV16
D: TRBD1
J: TRBJ2-7

CDR3: CASSPSPGQGTETQYF
DNA: TGTGCCAGCAGCCCGTCTCCGGGACAGGGAACGGAGACCCAGTACTTC
size: -
V: TRBV5-6
D: TRBD1
J: TRBJ2-5

CDR3: CASAEPGAFYGYTF
DNA: TGTGCCAGCGCCGAGCCAGGGGCTTTCTATGGCTACACCTTC
size: -
V: TRBV5-6
D: -
J: TRBJ1-2

CDR3: CSGGEVAGVEYF
DNA: TGCAGCGGGGGCGAGGTAGCGGGAGTTGAGTACTTC
size: once
V: TRBV29-1
D: TRBD2
J: TRBJ2-7

CDR3: CSASPGTGTQPQHF
DNA: TGCAGTGCTAGTCCCGGGACAGGGACCCAGCCCCAGCATTTT
size: -
V: TRBV20-1
D: TRBD1
J: TRBJ1-5

CDR3: CASSPGPGQGLTGELFF
DNA: TGCGCCAGCAGCCCGGGGCCGGGACAGGGACTCACCGGGGAGCTGTTTTTT
size: -
V: TRBV5-1
D: TRBD1
J: TRBJ2-2

CDR3: CASRGQMSGANVLTF
DNA: TGTGCCAGCCGAGGCCAAATGTCTGGGGCCAACGTCCTGACTTTC
size: -
V: TRBV19
D: -
J: TRBJ2-6

CDR3: CASSYSGQGAYNQPQHF
DNA: TGTGCCAGCAGTTACTCCGGACAGGGGGCTTACAATCAGCCCCAGCATTTT
size: -
V: TRBV6-2/TRBV6-3
D: TRBD1
J: TRBJ1-5

CDR3: CASSISGGDYNERFF
DNA: TGTGCCAGCAGCATCAGCGGGGGGGACTACAATGAGCGGTTCTTC
size: -
V: TRBV11-2
D: TRBD2
J: TRBJ2-1

CDR3: CASSVAASGGATDTQYF
DNA: TGTGCCAGCAGCGTAGCGGCTAGCGGGGGGGCAACAGATACGCAGTATTTT
size: -
V: TRBV9
D: TRBD2
J: TRBJ2-3

CDR3: CASSGTGINTEAFF
DNA: TGTGCCAGCTCGGGGACAGGGATCAACACTGAAGCTTTCTTT
size: -
V: TRBV18
D: TRBD1
J: TRBJ1-1

CDR3: CASSLTGLSGNTIYF
DNA: TGTGCCAGCAGTCTGACAGGACTCTCTGGAAACACCATATATTTT
size: -
V: TRBV6-5
D: -
J: TRBJ1-3

CDR3: CASSPNGGASTQYF
DNA: TGTGCCAGCAGCCCAAACGGCGGAGCTAGTACGCAGTATTTT
size: -
V: TRBV7-2
D: -
J: TRBJ2-3

CDR3: CASSTYRDSRSGNTIYF
DNA: TGTGCCAGCAGCACCTACCGGGACAGTCGTTCTGGAAACACCATATATTTT
size: -
V: TRBV6-2/TRBV6-3
D: TRBD1
J: TRBJ1-3

CDR3: CAWKEGRWDTGELFF
DNA: TGTGCCTGGAAAGAAGGGAGGTGGGACACCGGGGAGCTGTTTTTT
size: -
V: TRBV30
D: -
J: TRBJ2-2

CDR3: CASSLGQEFNYGYTF
DNA: TGTGCCAGCAGCTTAGGACAAGAGTTTAACTATGGCTACACCTTC
size: -
V: TRBV7-9
D: -
J: TRBJ1-2

CDR3: CASSRLAGPPGTQYF
DNA: TGTGCCAGCAGTCGACTAGCGGGCCCTCCCGGGACCCAGTACTTC
size: once
V: TRBV7-9
D: TRBD2
J: TRBJ2-5

CDR3: CASSLGMGQNVQETQYF
DNA: TGTGCCAGCAGCTTGGGCATGGGACAGAACGTCCAAGAGACCCAGTACTTC
size: -
V: TRBV5-6
D: TRBD1
J: TRBJ2-5

CDR3: CASSQGGLAGGFTDTQYF
DNA: TGCGCCAGCAGCCAAGGGGGATTAGCGGGGGGTTTCACAGATACGCAGTATTTT
size: -
V: TRBV3-1/TRBV3-2
D: TRBD2
J: TRBJ2-3

CDR3: CASSRDTRAGELFF
DNA: TGTGCCAGCAGCCGGGATACGCGGGCCGGGGAGCTGTTTTTT
size: -
V: TRBV9
D: -
J: TRBJ2-2

CDR3: CASSQDWQGFSPLHF
DNA: TGTGCCAGCAGCCAAGATTGGCAGGGATTTTCACCCCTCCACTTT
size: -
V: TRBV14
D: -
J: TRBJ1-6

CDR3: CASSRRRAGVNNEQFF
DNA: TGTGCCAGCAGCCGCCGACGCGCGGGGGTGAACAATGAGCAGTTCTTC
size: -
V: TRBV5-4
D: TRBD2
J: TRBJ2-1

CDR3: CASSEVRVAKIGGNQPQHF
DNA: TGTGCCAGCAGTGAAGTACGAGTAGCCAAGATAGGGGGCAATCAGCCCCAGCATTTT
size: -
V: TRBV6-1
D: -
J: TRBJ1-5

CDR3: CASSPDRATGELFF
DNA: TGTGCCAGCTCGCCGGACAGGGCTACCGGGGAGCTGTTTTTT
size: -
V: TRBV18
D: TRBD1
J: TRBJ2-2

CDR3: CASSLDRDYEQYF
DNA: TGTGCCAGCAGCCTTGACAGGGACTACGAGCAGTACTTC
size: -
V: TRBV13
D: TRBD1
J: TRBJ2-7

CDR3: CASSITRQGGGNQPQHF
DNA: TGTGCCAGTAGTATTACCCGGCAGGGTGGAGGCAATCAGCCCCAGCATTTT
size: -
V: TRBV19
D: -
J: TRBJ1-5

CDR3: CASSLEGTVPDEQYF
DNA: TGCGCCAGCAGCTTGGAAGGGACAGTTCCTGACGAGCAGTACTTC
size: -
V: TRBV5-1
D: TRBD1
J: TRBJ2-7

CDR3: CASSLELGTGGDTEAFF
DNA: TGTGCCAGCAGCTTAGAGCTTGGGACAGGGGGGGACACTGAAGCTTTCTTT
size: -
V: TRBV11-2
D: TRBD1
J: TRBJ1-1

CDR3: CASGLVGTSGTRSYNEQFF
DNA: TGTGCTAGTGGTTTGGTGGGGACTAGCGGGACCCGCTCCTACAATGAGCAGTTCTTC
size: once
V: TRBV12-5
D: TRBD2
J: TRBJ2-1

CDR3: CASSPGLAGAYEQYF
DNA: TGTGCCAGTAGTCCCGGACTAGCGGGAGCCTACGAGCAGTACTTC
size: -
V: TRBV19
D: TRBD2
J: TRBJ2-7

CDR3: CASSREGTAAWEQYF
DNA: TGCGCCAGCAGCCGAGAAGGGACAGCTGCATGGGAGCAGTACTTC
size: -
V: TRBV4-1
D: TRBD1
J: TRBJ2-7

CDR3: CASSYSTLAVTYEQYF
DNA: TGTGCCAGCAGTTACTCGACGCTAGCGGTTACCTACGAGCAGTACTTC
size: -
V: TRBV6-6
D: TRBD2
J: TRBJ2-7

CDR3: CASSEGLAGARGDTQYF
DNA: TGCGCCAGCAGTGAAGGACTAGCGGGGGCCCGCGGAGATACGCAGTATTTT
size: -
V: TRBV10-1
D: TRBD2
J: TRBJ2-3

CDR3: CASSLAAPPETQYF
DNA: TGTGCCAGCAGCTTAGCGGCTCCGCCGGAGACCCAGTACTTC
size: -
V: TRBV7-9
D: -
J: TRBJ2-5

CDR3: CSASRQGAGEKLFF
DNA: TGCAGTGCTAGTCGGCAGGGGGCTGGGGAAAAACTGTTTTTT
size: -
V: TRBV20-1
D: TRBD1
J: TRBJ1-4

CDR3: CASSEDGHHYGYTF
DNA: TGTGCCAGCAGTGAAGATGGACACCACTATGGCTACACCTTC
size: -
V: TRBV6-1
D: -
J: TRBJ1-2

CDR3: CATRDQFSGNTIYF
DNA: TGTGCCACCAGGGATCAGTTCTCTGGAAACACCATATATTTT
size: -
V: TRBV19
D: -
J: TRBJ1-3

CDR3: CASTRDGRNTEAFF
DNA: TGTGCCAGCACCCGGGATGGACGGAACACTGAAGCTTTCTTT
size: -
V: TRBV6-5
D: -
J: TRBJ1-1

CDR3: CASSGTSGAYNEQFF
DNA: TGTGCCAGCAGCGGGACTAGCGGGGCATACAATGAGCAGTTCTTC
size: -
V: TRBV11-3
D: TRBD2
J: TRBJ2-1

CDR3: CASSPLGQAIYYGYTF
DNA: TGTGCCAGCAGCCCCCTGGGACAGGCAATATACTATGGCTACACCTTC
size: -
V: TRBV3-1/TRBV3-2
D: TRBD1
J: TRBJ1-2

CDR3: CASSLADGGARETQYF
DNA: TGTGCCAGCAGCTTAGCAGACGGGGGGGCCAGAGAGACCCAGTACTTC
size: -
V: TRBV7-8
D: TRBD2
J: TRBJ2-5